This TCR beta chain derives from a study of T cells in Graves' hyperthyroidism and ophthalmopathy (dated by TCRdb to about 2019). For the wider study: Peripheral blood was collected at initial diagnosis, before any treatment. The approximately 90 discovery patients were divided at random into training and test sets in a 7:3 ratio. Whether ophthalmopathy could be predicted prospectively was tested in an independent validation cohort made up of 18 to 20 hyperthyroidism patients plus 17 patients who later progressed to ophthalmopathy. A discovery cohort of around 98 patients, roughly 40 with Graves' ophthalmopathy and 57 with stable Graves' hyperthyroidism, was used to find distinguishing TCR V-J signatures. Thyroid tissue and blood T-cell repertoires from over 5 Graves' hyperthyroidism patients were also compared in the study. The paper describes TCR Vbeta CDR3 sequencing of roughly 130 peripheral blood samples, made up of approximately 40 ophthalmopathy patients, roughly 75 hyperthyroidism patients and 17 progressor patients. Following sampling, methimazole starting at 30 mg daily was given to hyperthyroidism patients, and high-dose intravenous methylprednisolone was given to ophthalmopathy patients.

Ophthalmopathy patients had moderately to severely active disease, Clinical Activity Score of at least 3, NOSPECS grade of at least 4, and duration under 3 months. The study excluded patients with uncontrolled infections, other autoimmune diseases, pregnancy or lactation. Clinical symptoms, serum thyroxine and TRAb, thyroid ultrasound, and orbital computed tomography formed the basis for the diagnoses. Ficoll-Paque density gradient centrifugation was used to isolate PBMCs from 10 ml of fresh peripheral blood. Total RNA was extracted using Trizol reagent, and RNA quality was assessed on an Agilent 2100 Bioanalyzer. In its sample, this clonotype was seen many times. It has no known antigen specificity. Qualities for individual bases were not recorded, and no much larger clone is one base off. The paper's findings and limits, for the study overall: Most expanded thyroid clonotypes (frequency above 0.001) were also detected in blood, suggesting blood repertoires may reflect thyroid immune responses. In cross-validation, a model built on a 13 V-J signature told ophthalmopathy apart from stable hyperthyroidism with approximately 90% sensitivity and 81% to 82% specificity, and in testing the same model reached 80%/75%. Sample size was not statistically predetermined, and investigators were not blinded to group allocation. In validation, the model predicted progression to ophthalmopathy a median of roughly 6.1 months before onset, with approximately 68% sensitivity and 72.22% specificity.

In the germline V gene (reference sequence), CDR1 corresponds to DFQATT and CDR2 to SNEGSKA. V is cut by 3 bases and J by 4 bases, and the space between the germline ends is 6 bases. From the cysteine through the phenylalanine, the CDR3 covers 11 amino acids. The kept DNA is CDR3 alone, 33 bases in frame from the first base. TCR beta CDR3 regions were amplified from RNA transcripts. A first-round RT-PCR of the TCR CDR3 used the HTBI primer set with the Qiagen OneStep RT-PCR kit. Libraries were constructed in a second round of multiplex PCR, after which size selection and purification were performed. Paired-end sequencing of the libraries was performed with 100 bp reads on an Illumina HiSeq2000. The study's processing was this. Raw data were processed with SOAPnuke, discarding reads with adapters, uncalled bases, mean Phred below 15, or no exact constant-primer or identifier match. High-quality paired reads were merged using COPE v1.2.5, and each unique nucleotide sequence was defined as a clonotype. Clonotypes were aligned to IMGT TRBV, TRBD and TRBJ reference segments using MiTCR v1.1. The analysis was restricted to V-J combinations with a frequency above 0.0001, which together covered 99.2% of the repertoires. A TCS score was defined as the ratio of F50 (clonal expansion) to E x V (chaos), with BLOSUM62-based TCRdist applied between CDR3 peptides within each V-J. Welch's t-statistics and random forest reduced 500 to 650 V-J features to about 12, which were used in a naive Bayes classifier (R e1071). In-frame beta chains were kept once TCRdb had trimmed the public reads at Q25 with fastp and called clones with MiXCR. Identical CDR3 protein sequences are pooled into one entry, listed with their most common genes and DNA. The V and J calls shown here were made by TCRdb, not taken from the authors' results. Recorded for this sample are around 600,000 distinct CDR3 sequences; over 12% of them occurred a single time. About 6.6% of the sample is in the top ten clones.

Recombination linked TRBV20-1 to TRBJ1-2; the D gene cannot be named for sure. This receptor was taken from a woman aged 18-30 years with Graves' ophthalmopathy. The sample consisted of blood. The nucleotide sequence is TGCAGTGCTAGGGACCTCTATGGCTACACCTTC. Its amino acids are CSARDLYGYTF.